The entry below describes one TCR beta chain. This sample stems from a study of blood T cell repertoires in COVID-19. Study as a whole: COVID-19 samples, acute and convalescent, were from the United States, Italy and Spain. Sample material is recorded as cDNA or gDNA derived from T cells, B-cell-depleted T cells, or PBMCs.

Original processing notes: Estimated nucleated cell counts came from reference gene primer amplification. The table came from immunoSEQ multiplex PCR; TCRdb's copy has only in-frame clones and leaves some out. V, J and clone size were drawn from that table, and D and trimming were deduced from the DNA. This sample has 200,000 to 300,000 clones; roughly 81% occur once, and the top ten carry roughly 4%. CDR1 is LGHDT, CDR2 YNNKEL, per germline (reference sequence). V gave up 4 bases and J gave up 2 bases; unmatched junction bases: 10. The CDR3 covers 17 residues. The source material was peripheral blood. The sequence was obtained from a man in his fifties or sixties with acute or convalescent COVID-19. The chain couples TRBV3-1 (or the pseudogene TRBV3-2) to TRBJ2-2, with TRBD2 matching over 7 bases. The CDR3 DNA reads TGTGCCAGCAGCCCCCTCAGGAGCGGGACCAACACCGGGGAGCTGTTTTTT. This sequence encodes CASSPLRSGTNTGELFF.